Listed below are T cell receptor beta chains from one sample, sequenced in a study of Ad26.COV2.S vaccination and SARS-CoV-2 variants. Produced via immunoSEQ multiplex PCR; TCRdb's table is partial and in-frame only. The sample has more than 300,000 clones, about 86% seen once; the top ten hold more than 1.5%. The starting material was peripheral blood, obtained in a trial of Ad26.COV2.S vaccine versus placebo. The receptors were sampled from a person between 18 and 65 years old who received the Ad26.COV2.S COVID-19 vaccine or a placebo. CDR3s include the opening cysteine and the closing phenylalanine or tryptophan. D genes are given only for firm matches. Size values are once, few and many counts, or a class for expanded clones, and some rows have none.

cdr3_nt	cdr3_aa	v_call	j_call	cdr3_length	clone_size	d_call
TGTGCCAGCAGCCCGGGTTTCGAGCTACTCACCGGGGAGCTGTTTTTT	CASSPGFELLTGELFF	TRBV11-2	TRBJ2-2	16	.	.
TGTGCCTGGGGGGCTACGGTAACCTACGAGCAGTACTTC	CAWGATVTYEQYF	TRBV30	TRBJ2-7	13	.	.
TGCGCCAGCAACCGGGACAGCGGAGCCTACGAGCAGTACTTC	CASNRDSGAYEQYF	TRBV5-1	TRBJ2-7	14	.	TRBD1
TGTGCCAGCAGCTTAGCTCAGGGGGGCACTGAAGCTTTCTTT	CASSLAQGGTEAFF	TRBV7-8	TRBJ1-1	14	.	TRBD1
TGTGCCACCAGCAGAAACTGGGGGGATCGAGAGACCCAGTACTTC	CATSRNWGDRETQYF	TRBV15	TRBJ2-5	15	.	.
TGCGCCAGCAGCCAAGATGGAAACACCATATATTTT	CASSQDGNTIYF	TRBV4-1	TRBJ1-3	12	.	.
TGTGCCAGTAGGGACGGGGGGCTAGCGGGGTCCCAAGAGACCCAGTACTTC	CASRDGGLAGSQETQYF	TRBV19	TRBJ2-5	17	.	TRBD2
TGCCCCCCCCGCCCCCCCACGACAGGGGGGGATACCGGGGAGCTGTTTTTT	CPPRPPTTGGDTGELFF	TRBV24-1	TRBJ2-2	17	.	TRBD1
TGTGCCAGCAGTTCTGACCGCGGCTCCTACAATGAGCAGTTCTTC	CASSSDRGSYNEQFF	TRBV2	TRBJ2-1	15	.	.
TGTGCCAGCAGTTACGAGAGGGGGCTCGGCTACACCTTC	CASSYERGLGYTF	TRBV6-5	TRBJ1-2	13	.	TRBD1
TGCGCCAGCAGTGGGTCCGGGACAGAAGCCTACGAGCAGTACTTC	CASSGSGTEAYEQYF	TRBV10-2	TRBJ2-7	15	.	TRBD1
TGTGCCAGCTCACCCCCGGAATCACCTTATGAGCAGTTCTTC	CASSPPESPYEQFF	TRBV18	TRBJ2-1	14	.	.
TGTGCCAGCAGTTTATCGGGGGTTACCCCCCTCCACTTT	CASSLSGVTPLHF	TRBV27	TRBJ1-6	13	.	.
TGTGCCATCAGTGGGACTGACAGGGGGCTGGAAGCTTTCTTT	CAISGTDRGLEAFF	TRBV10-3	TRBJ1-1	14	.	TRBD1
TGTGCCAGCAGCCTTTTTACAGGGGATCGGGGCTACACCTTC	CASSLFTGDRGYTF	TRBV7-2	TRBJ1-2	14	once	TRBD1
TGTGCCAGCAGCTTAGCCCCTAGCGGGGGGAGCACAGATACGCAGTATTTT	CASSLAPSGGSTDTQYF	TRBV7-2	TRBJ2-3	17	.	TRBD2
TGCGCCAGCAGCTTGGGGACCCTCTATGGCTACACCTTC	CASSLGTLYGYTF	TRBV5-1	TRBJ1-2	13	.	.
TGTGCCAGCAGTTACTCGTCCGGGCCCCAGCATTTT	CASSYSSGPQHF	TRBV6-6	TRBJ1-5	12	.	.
TGTGCCAGCAGCTTTGGACAGGGCCCTAATGAAAAACTGTTTTTT	CASSFGQGPNEKLFF	TRBV5-5	TRBJ1-4	15	.	TRBD1
TGTGCCAGCAGTATGCCCCCGGGACAGGGTGGGGGAAAACTGTTTTTT	CASSMPPGQGGGKLFF	TRBV27	TRBJ1-4	16	.	TRBD1
TGTGCCAGCTCACCATCCGGGACAGGGTCTCAGCCCCAGCATTTT	CASSPSGTGSQPQHF	TRBV18	TRBJ1-5	15	many	TRBD1
TGTGCCAGTAGTATAGTGGCCAGCCCCACTGAAGCTTTCTTT	CASSIVASPTEAFF	TRBV19	TRBJ1-1	14	.	.
TGTGCCAGCGGGGCGGGACTAGCGGGGGCCGGGGAGCTGTTTTTT	CASGAGLAGAGELFF	TRBV19	TRBJ2-2	15	.	TRBD2
TGTGCCAGCTCATCTCAAGGGGGGAGGGCAGATGAGCAGTTCTTC	CASSSQGGRADEQFF	TRBV18	TRBJ2-1	15	.	.
TGTGCCCGACGCCCGGGGGACCATAATTCACCCCTCCACTTT	CARRPGDHNSPLHF	TRBV30	TRBJ1-6	14	.	.
TGTGCCAGCAGCGTTTTGGACAGTAATGAAAAACTGTTTTTT	CASSVLDSNEKLFF	TRBV9	TRBJ1-4	14	once	.
TGTGCCAGCAGCACAGGGACAGCCTCTGGAAACACCATATATTTT	CASSTGTASGNTIYF	TRBV4-2	TRBJ1-3	15	.	TRBD1
TGTGCCAGCAGTTTAACAGGGTACGGAAACACCATATATTTT	CASSLTGYGNTIYF	TRBV27	TRBJ1-3	14	once	.
TGTGCCAGCAAGGAAAGGGGGCTAAACACCGGGGAGCTGTTTTTT	CASKERGLNTGELFF	TRBV6-5	TRBJ2-2	15	once	TRBD1
TGCGCCAGCAGCCAGGTCGACAGGGGGCGAGGGAATGAGCAGTTCTTC	CASSQVDRGRGNEQFF	TRBV4-1	TRBJ2-1	16	.	TRBD1
TGTGCCACCCCCAAGGTCCGTGGGGGTAGGACTGAAGCTTTCTTT	CATPKVRGGRTEAFF	TRBV24-1	TRBJ1-1	15	.	.
TGCGCCAGCAGCTACTCGTCCGGGACAGAGAATAATTCACCCCTCCACTTT	CASSYSSGTENNSPLHF	TRBV4-3	TRBJ1-6	17	.	TRBD1